These T cell receptor beta chains were read from a single sample in a study of Graves' ophthalmopathy and Graves' hyperthyroidism. MiXCR, run by TCRdb on the multiplex PCR reads, gives a single entry per CDR3 protein. The data contain about 620,000 distinct CDR3 sequences, 22% of them singletons. Sequencing was carried out using peripheral blood. The source is a woman aged 18 to 35 with stable Graves' hyperthyroidism. Some clones in this sample may be carry-over from other donors' samples. Each CDR3 is given with its conserved first and last residue. A D gene is named only where the DNA matches it firmly. Expanded clones are given a class, and other clones once, few, many or no size at all.

V gene	D gene	clone size	J gene	CDR3 DNA	CDR3 protein
TRBV11-2	TRBD2	many	TRBJ2-4	TGTGCCAGCAGCTCCCCAAGGGGAGGGCTAGCCAAAAACATTCAGTACTTC	CASSSPRGGLAKNIQYF
TRBV10-3	TRBD2	.	TRBJ2-7	TGTGCCATCACGCTAGCGGGAGTACGCGAGCAGTACTTC	CAITLAGVREQYF
TRBV7-2	.	.	TRBJ2-4	TGTGCCAGCAGCTTATTGAGGGCAAAAAACATTCAGTACTTC	CASSLLRAKNIQYF
TRBV20-1	TRBD1	many	TRBJ1-6	TGCAGTGCTAGAGAACGGGACAGGGACTATAATTCACCCCTCCACTTT	CSARERDRDYNSPLHF
TRBV10-3	TRBD2	many	TRBJ2-7	TGTGCCATCCAAAGTTCGACTAGCGGGAGAGGTTACGAGCAGTACTTC	CAIQSSTSGRGYEQYF
TRBV11-2	.	many	TRBJ2-7	TGTGCCAGCAGCTTAAATCCCGCCCTAGGCGTGAAGCAGTACTTC	CASSLNPALGVKQYF
TRBV2	.	many	TRBJ1-5	TGTGCCAGCAGTGAACTAGGACAAAGCAATCAGCCCCAGCATTTT	CASSELGQSNQPQHF
TRBV2	TRBD1	.	TRBJ1-1	TGTGCCGCAGACAGGGGCGGAGGAGAAGCTTTCTTT	CAADRGGGEAFF
TRBV28	.	many	TRBJ2-4	TGTGCCAGCAGCTCAGGGACGCTAGCCAAAAACATTCAGTACTTC	CASSSGTLAKNIQYF
TRBV6-2/TRBV6-3	.	many	TRBJ2-7	TGTGCCAGCAGTCCGGACGTCCACGAGCAGTACTTC	CASSPDVHEQYF
TRBV11-2	.	many	TRBJ2-5	TGTGCCAGCAGCTTAGAATTTGGGGAGTGGGATACCCAGTACTTC	CASSLEFGEWDTQYF
TRBV6-1	TRBD2	.	TRBJ2-5	TGTGCCAGCCGATATGCGGGAGGGCAAGAGACCCAGTACTTC	CASRYAGGQETQYF
TRBV6-1	.	many	TRBJ1-6	TGTGCCAGCAGCGCCATCCAGGGAGATTCACCCCTCCACTTT	CASSAIQGDSPLHF
TRBV29-1	TRBD2	many	TRBJ2-5	TGCAGCGTTGAAGATCCGCGGGAGCTTGAGACCCAGTACTTC	CSVEDPRELETQYF
TRBV20-1	TRBD1	.	TRBJ2-7	TGCAGTGCTAGTAGACAGGGAACCTACGAGCAGTACTTC	CSASRQGTYEQYF
TRBV15	.	many	TRBJ2-5	TGTGCCACCAGCAGAGATTCGGGGACTTCAGGGGAGACCCAGTACTTC	CATSRDSGTSGETQYF
TRBV6-1	TRBD1	.	TRBJ2-7	TGTGCCAGCAGTCCCCCCGGGACAGTCAAGGACGAGCAGTACTTC	CASSPPGTVKDEQYF
TRBV12-3/TRBV12-4	.	many	TRBJ1-2	TGTGCCAGCAGCCCGGGCCAGGGGTTTGGCTACACCTTC	CASSPGQGFGYTF
TRBV20-1	.	many	TRBJ2-7	TGCAGTGCTAGGGGGGACTCCGGTTACGAGCAGTACTTC	CSARGDSGYEQYF
TRBV12-3/TRBV12-4	.	.	TRBJ1-1	TGTGCCAGCACCATAGGACAGTACACTGAAGCTTTCTTT	CASTIGQYTEAFF
TRBV28	.	many	TRBJ1-2	TGTGCCAGCAGTTTAACTATGGCTAACTATGGCTACACCTTC	CASSLTMANYGYTF
TRBV6-1	.	few	TRBJ1-5	TGTGCCAGCAGTGAAGTGCCAGGGTCTAATGGCAATCAGCCCCAGCATTTT	CASSEVPGSNGNQPQHF
TRBV20-1	TRBD2	.	TRBJ2-3	TGCAGTGCTAGAGTACTAGCGGGAGGCTTAGATACGCAGTATTTT	CSARVLAGGLDTQYF
TRBV6-1	.	many	TRBJ1-6	TGTGCCGCCACGGACAGCCCTAATTCACCCCTCCACTTT	CAATDSPNSPLHF
TRBV30	TRBD2	.	TRBJ2-5	TGTGCCTGGAGTGTAGCAAGGACTAGCGCGAGGGAGACCCAGTACTTC	CAWSVARTSARETQYF
TRBV12-3/TRBV12-4	.	many	TRBJ1-1	TGTGCCAGCACTATTGCAAGGTTTGGGAACACTGAAGCTTTCTTT	CASTIARFGNTEAFF
TRBV20-1	TRBD2	few	TRBJ2-7	TGCAGTGCTAGCAAACGGGGGGCCTACGAGCAGTACTTC	CSASKRGAYEQYF
TRBV6-1	.	.	TRBJ2-5	TGTGCCAGCAGTGAAGTCTTCACTTTCCAAGAGACCCAGTACTTC	CASSEVFTFQETQYF
TRBV7-9	.	many	TRBJ2-5	TGTGCCAGCAGCCAGCGAGGTTCGGTGGGGACCCAGTACTTC	CASSQRGSVGTQYF
TRBV7-8	.	many	TRBJ1-6	TGTGCCAGCAGCCAAGCTTTTGGCGATAATTCACCCCTCCACTTT	CASSQAFGDNSPLHF
TRBV6-1	TRBD1	many	TRBJ1-2	TGTGCCAGCACCCTTGGGACAGGGTATGGCTACACCTTC	CASTLGTGYGYTF
TRBV2	.	.	TRBJ2-5	TGTGCCAGCAGTGATTGGGGGTTTCCAGAGACCCAGTACTTC	CASSDWGFPETQYF